One and the same sample provided the 18 T cell receptor beta chains below, sequenced in a study of T cells after posttransplantation cyclophosphamide. TCRdb's table, derived via immunoSEQ multiplex PCR, lists solely in-frame clones and lacks some. The sample records roughly 20,000 clones, over 95% being singletons. The naive gate required viable CD3+CD4+ or CD3+CD8+ cells with CCR7+CD45RA+CD45RO-CD95-CD27+CD28+ phenotype. Sample: naive CD4+ T cells sorted from PBMCs. Every receptor here comes from a man between 40 and 49 years old in good health, CMV-negative, and a related stem cell transplant donor.

V gene TRBV7-2 combines with J gene TRBJ2-3; D is perhaps TRBD2 (6 bases). The CDR3 runs to 15 residues. CDR1 and CDR2 from the germline V gene are SGHTA and FQGNSA. V gave up 5 bases and J gave up 1 base, with 13 bases separating them. CDR3 sequence: CASSPAGQGTDTQYF. As DNA, the CDR3 is TGTGCCAGCAGCCCAGCGGGCCAAGGCACAGATACGCAGTATTTT. The entire variable domain, with the rest obtained from reference TRBV7-2 and TRBJ2-3, is as follows: GAGVSQSPSNKVTEKGKDVELRCDPISGHTALYWYRQSLGQGLEFLIYFQGNSAPDKSGLPSDRFSAERTGGSVSTLTIQRTQQEDSAVYLCASSPAGQGTDTQYFGPGTRLTVL.

The CDR3 here is CSVEHSRHQETQYF. CDR3 sequence (DNA): TGCAGCGTTGAGCATTCGAGGCACCAAGAGACCCAGTACTTC. The chain couples TRBV29-1 to TRBJ2-5; D not certain. Germline-derived CDR1 and CDR2 are SQVTM and ANQGSEA. The germline V and J ends were trimmed by 3 bases and 0 bases, with 11 bases remaining between them. There are 14 residues in the CDR3.

This chain connects TRBV13 to TRBJ2-5; 9 bases align to TRBD1. Unmatched junction bases numbered 8, after V lost 5 bases and J lost 4 bases. CDR1 is PRHDT, CDR2 FYEKMQ, per germline (reference sequence). The CDR3 is 15 amino acids. The DNA of the CDR3 is TGTGCCAGCAGCCTGGACAGGGGATTAGGAGAGACCCAGTACTTC. It codes for CASSLDRGLGETQYF.

The V gene is TRBV5-1, the J gene TRBJ2-7; TRBD2 is a possible D gene (6 bases). CDR1 is SGHRS and CDR2 is YFSETQ in the germline V gene. Deletions cut 0 bases from V and 0 bases from J, with 10 bases between. CDR3 size: 15 residues. The CDR3 region has the DNA TGCGCCAGCAGCTTGGGGGGCGGGACCTCCTACGAGCAGTACTTC. It specifies CASSLGGGTSYEQYF.

The V call is TRBV9, the J call TRBJ2-2, with D possibly matching TRBD2 (5 bases). Per the germline V gene, CDR1 is SGDLS and CDR2 is YYNGEE. The CDR3 contains 15 residues. V was cut by 1 base and J by 6 bases, with 13 bases left in between. The CDR3 bases are TGTGCCAGCAGCGTAAGTAGCGCCATCGCCGGGGAGCTGTTTTTT. Translated: CASSVSSAIAGELFF.

The chain combines TRBV19 with TRBJ2-5, with D possibly being TRBD1 (5 bases). CDR3 length equals 14 residues. Trimming pared 4 bases from V and 2 bases from J, leaving 11 bases between. The germline gives CDR1 LNHDA, CDR2 SQIVND (reference sequence). The CDR3 region has the DNA TGTGCCAGTAGTAGTGGACAAGTACAAGAGACCCAGTACTTC. Translation: CASSSGQVQETQYF.

The chain carries TRBV6-5 and TRBJ2-7; TRBD1 aligns across 9 bases. The germline V gene has CDR1 MNHEY and CDR2 SVGAGI. With V trimmed by 7 bases and J by 5 bases, 6 bases remained unmatched. This CDR3 spans 13 amino acids. CDR3 protein: CASTRTGEHEQYF. CDR3 bases: TGTGCCAGCACCCGGACAGGGGAGCACGAGCAGTACTTC.

The chain combines TRBV11-2 with TRBJ2-2; TRBD2 might be the D (5 bases). The CDR3 spans 13 residues. V gave up 3 bases and J gave up 5 bases, with 7 bases separating them. Germline-derived CDR1 and CDR2 are SGHAT and FQNNGV. The CDR3 DNA reads as TGTGCCAGCAGCTTGTCGGGAACCGGGGAGCTGTTTTTT. It specifies CASSLSGTGELFF.

The chain combines TRBV30 with TRBJ1-1; 7 nucleotides agree with TRBD1. This CDR3 contains 13 residues. After removal of 3 bases from V and 3 bases from J, the junction contained 4 bases not matched to a gene. CDR1 is GTSNPN and CDR2 is SVGIG in the germline V gene (reference sequence). In DNA form, the CDR3 reads TGTGCCTGGAGACCGACAGGGCACACTGAAGCTTTCTTT. Translating gives CAWRPTGHTEAFF.

This clone is a singleton in its sample. The chain combines TRBV15 with TRBJ2-7; 8 bases match TRBD2. Germline values: CDR1 LNHNV, CDR2 YYDKDF (reference sequence). The CDR3 runs to 17 residues. Trimming took 1 base from V and 3 from J; bases not matched to a gene: 11. The CDR3 is CATSRGSPTSGDYEQYF. The CDR3 bases are TGTGCCACCAGCAGAGGTTCCCCCACTAGCGGAGACTACGAGCAGTACTTC.

This clone was observed a single time. Here the CDR3 reads CSGGGAGTGELFF. The CDR3, as DNA: TGCAGCGGTGGGGGCGCGGGCACCGGGGAGCTGTTTTTT. J is TRBJ2-2 and V is TRBV29-1; a weak D match, TRBD1 (6 bases). Trimming took off 7 bases at V and 4 bases at J, with 13 bases between the two ends. The germline V gene has CDR1 SQVTM and CDR2 ANQGSEA. The CDR3 has 13 residues.

The chain carries TRBV30 and TRBJ2-1; weak D call: TRBD2 (6 bases). Per the germline V gene, CDR1 is GTSNPN and CDR2 is SVGIG (reference sequence). This CDR3 is built from 17 residues. Between the trimmed V and J ends, which lost 3 bases and 15 bases, there was a span of 33 bases. The CDR3 bases are TGTGCCTGGAGACCGGGTTACACAAGATATGGGGGGAGCCATCCGTTCTTC. Protein product: CAWRPGYTRYGGSHPFF.

The J gene is TRBJ2-4, the V gene TRBV7-9; 8 positions agree with TRBD2. CDR3 length: 16 residues. Germline V gene lookup returns CDR1 SEHNR and CDR2 FQNEAQ (reference sequence). J lost 8 bases, V lost 0 bases, and 9 bases had no gene match. The CDR3 coding sequence is TGTGCCAGCAGCTTAGCCCCAGGGACTAGACGATACATTCAGTACTTC. Its protein product is CASSLAPGTRRYIQYF.

The DNA of the CDR3 is TGTGCCAGCAGCCGCGGGGGGGTGGTTTGGGAGCAGTACTTC. As protein: CASSRGGVVWEQYF. V usage is TRBV6-6 and J usage is TRBJ2-7; 9 bases line up with TRBD2. The V and J ends lost 6 bases and 7 bases, in that order; junction bases with no gene match: 10. CDR3 length: 14 residues. Germline values: CDR1 MNHNY, CDR2 SVGAGI (reference sequence).

The chain is built from TRBV19 and TRBJ1-5; D gene uncertain. CDR3 length equals 15 residues. The germline CDR1 and CDR2 sequences are LNHDA and SQIVND (reference sequence). V was cut by 2 bases and J by 1 base, with 9 bases left in between. CDR3 loop: CASSIRENSNQPQHF. As DNA, the CDR3 is TGTGCCAGTAGTATACGGGAGAACAGCAATCAGCCCCAGCATTTT.

V gene TRBV19 combines with J gene TRBJ1-2, with 7 bases lining up with TRBD1. This CDR3 has 13 amino acids. Trimming at V came to 7 bases and at J to 8 bases, leaving 10 bases not matched to a gene. Germline V lookup: CDR1 LNHDA, CDR2 SQIVND (reference sequence). In DNA, the CDR3 is TGTGCCAGTACCTCGACAGGGAGGAGCGGCTACACCTTC. Its protein is CASTSTGRSGYTF.

This sequence joins TRBV6-5 and TRBJ2-5; tentatively, D is TRBD2 (6 bases). V lost 8 bases and J lost 5, with 15 bases in between. Germline CDR1 is MNHEY and CDR2 is SVGAGI. There are 13 residues in the CDR3. The CDR3 here is CASQAPGVETQYF. DNA of the CDR3: TGTGCCAGCCAGGCCCCGGGGGTTGAGACCCAGTACTTC.

For this clone: Other DNA sequences from this sample encode an identical CDR3 as well. The gene calls are TRBV28 and TRBJ2-7; a weak D match, TRBD1 (6 bases). Germline V lookup: CDR1 MDHEN, CDR2 SYDVKM. The germline V and J ends were trimmed by 7 bases and 3 bases, with 19 bases remaining between them. The length of the CDR3 is 15 residues. The CDR3 DNA reads as TGTGCCAGCACACTGACGGGACAACCCATCTACGAGCAGTACTTC. This gives the protein CASTLTGQPIYEQYF.